This T cell receptor (beta chain) was obtained from a study of shared clonotypes between healthy human individuals. Study conclusions and caveats: Blood was the sole source, and tissue repertoires probably differ. The generation probabilities recorded for non-shared clonotypes fell below those of clonotypes shared by all four donors.

Points on this clone: Its antigen is as yet unknown.

The CDR3 sequence is 13 residues long. Trimming took off 2 bases at V and 3 bases at J, with 7 bases between the two ends. The germline V gene has CDR1 ENHRY and CDR2 SYGVKD. The run depth of the assay was deep. The data were produced by immunoSEQ multiplex PCR, yet TCRdb's version contains in-frame clones alone and is incomplete. This table has around 330,000 clones, 74% appearing once. V usage is TRBV10-3 and J usage is TRBJ1-1, with D maybe TRBD1 (5 bases). The sample comprised memory CD4+ T cells sorted from blood. As for subset: CD45RA-negative fraction. The clonotype comes from a man under 40 in good health. The CDR3 region is CAISERGDTEAFF. For the CDR3, the DNA is TGTGCCATCAGTGAGCGAGGGGACACTGAAGCTTTCTTT.